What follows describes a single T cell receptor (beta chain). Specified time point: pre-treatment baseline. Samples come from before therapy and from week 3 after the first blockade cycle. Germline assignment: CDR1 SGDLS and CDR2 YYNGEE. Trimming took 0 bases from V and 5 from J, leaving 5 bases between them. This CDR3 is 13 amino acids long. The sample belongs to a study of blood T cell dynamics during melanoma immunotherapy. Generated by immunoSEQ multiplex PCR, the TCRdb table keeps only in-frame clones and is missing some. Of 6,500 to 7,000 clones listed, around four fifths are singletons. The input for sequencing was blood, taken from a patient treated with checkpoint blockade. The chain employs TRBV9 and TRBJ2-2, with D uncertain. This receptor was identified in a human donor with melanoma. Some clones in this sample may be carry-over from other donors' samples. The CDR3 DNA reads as TGTGCCAGCAGCGTAGGGCAGACCGGGGAGCTGTTTTTT. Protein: CASSVGQTGELFF.